This T cell receptor beta chain came from a study of CD8 T cells in Susac syndrome. This clonotype came up once. Reverse transcription of about 0.45 to 1 ug RNA was carried out with random hexamers. TCRdb ran MiXCR on the immunoSEQ multiplex PCR reads and lists one entry per CDR3 protein. The sample lists some 250,000 distinct CDR3 sequences, about 96% seen once, with 0.095% to 0.12% in the top ten. The sequenced target, TCR beta, came from blood CD8+ and CD4+ T cells. The CDR3 extends over 11 amino acids. Germline V gives CDR1 MDHEN, CDR2 SYDVKM. Material for sequencing was CD4+ T cells from PBMCs. The genes are TRBV28 and TRBJ2-7, with 12 bases matching TRBD2. The origin of this receptor is a human donor with Susac syndrome. Written as DNA, the CDR3 is TGTCGGACTAGCGGGACCTACGAGCAGTACTTC. It translates to CRTSGTYEQYF.